The 16 T cell receptor beta chains presented below share a single source sample, sequenced in a study of breast tumors, draining lymph nodes, adjacent tissues (dated by TCRdb to 2015 to 2016). The axillary draining lymph nodes of breast cancer patients were the source of the lymph node samples. Receptor libraries were prepared by multiplex PCR. The sample was run on an Illumina HiSeq 2000. TCRdb reprocessing: public reads trimmed at Q25 with fastp, clones called with MiXCR, in-frame beta chains kept. Each entry merges the rows of one CDR3 protein and shows their most common DNA and genes. In this sample the table shows roughly 110,000 distinct CDR3 sequences, more than 25% of which occur a single time. Under 6.5% of the sample lies in the top ten. Sequenced input: axillary lymph node tissue. All receptors come from a female donor with breast cancer. Some clones in this sample may be carry-over from other donors' samples.

The V gene is TRBV5-1, the J gene TRBJ1-1; D unresolved. Germline lookup yields CDR1 SGHRS and CDR2 YFSETQ. The V gene lost 0 bases and the J gene lost 2 bases, with 8 bases spanning the gap. This CDR3 is built from 14 residues. CDR3 coding DNA: TGCGCCAGCAGCTTGGCCGGAACTAACACTGAAGCTTTCTTT. Translation gives CASSLAGTNTEAFF.

This clonotype was found many times. The chain recombines TRBV11-2 with TRBJ2-3, with D perhaps TRBD1 (6 bases). Between the trimmed V and J ends, which lost 1 base and 2 bases, there was a span of 16 bases. Germline CDR1 reads SGHAT; CDR2 reads FQNNGV. The CDR3 sequence is 17 residues long. The CDR3 spells CASSLGKGHPDTDTQYF. CDR3 coding DNA: TGTGCCAGCAGCTTAGGGAAGGGACACCCTGACACAGATACGCAGTATTTT.

Regarding this clonotype: Given a much more abundant clone one base away, this may be a read error. The J gene is TRBJ1-3, the V gene TRBV20-1; 10 nucleotides agree with TRBD1. The germline gives CDR1 DFQATT, CDR2 SNEGSKA (reference sequence). The length of the CDR3 is 12 residues. CDR3: CCARTGGNTTYF. The CDR3 DNA reads TGCTGTGCTAGGACAGGGGGAAACACCACATATTTT.

The table lists this clonotype with many counts. This sequence joins TRBV6-6 and TRBJ2-1; possibly TRBD1 for D (6 bases). The V end was cut by 2 bases, the J end by 8 bases, with 19 bases between. The CDR3 covers 16 residues. Germline V lookup: CDR1 MNHNY, CDR2 SVGAGI (reference sequence). CDR3 nucleotides: TGTGCCAGCAGTTACCCCCAACAGGGCTTTATCCATGAGCAGTTCTTC. Protein sequence: CASSYPQQGFIHEQFF.

In this sample, this clonotype turned up a few times. A much larger clonotype is one base distant, so this may be a read error. The J gene is TRBJ2-3, the V gene TRBV7-6, with 8 bases matching TRBD1. Germline V gene data show CDR1 as SGHVS and CDR2 as FNYEAQ. The CDR3 sequence is 17 residues long. The CDR3 region is CASSLGTGTSGADPQYF. The DNA of the CDR3 is TGTGCCAGCAGCTTAGGGACAGGGACATCCGGGGCAGATCCGCAGTATTTT.

This clonotype appeared many times. The rearrangement uses TRBV24-1 and TRBJ2-1; D may correspond to TRBD1 or TRBD2 (6 bases each). This CDR3 is 12 amino acids long. Per germline, CDR1 KGHDR and CDR2 SFDVKD. The V and J ends lost 9 bases and 6 bases respectively, with 11 bases between them. CDR3 sequence (DNA): TGTGCCACCCGAGGAGGGGGCAATGAGCAGTTCTTC. It translates to CATRGGGNEQFF.

Comment on this clonotype: At one end the junction does not follow the germline gene, possibly because of a read error. The V call is TRBV15, the J call TRBJ2-1; D unclear. Per germline, CDR1 LNHNV and CDR2 YYDKDF (reference sequence). The CDR3 has 14 residues. The CDR3 protein is CATSRDSAKNEQLF. The CDR3 coding sequence is TGTGCCACCAGCAGAGATTCAGCGAAAAATGAGCAGCTCTTC. Filled out from reference TRBV15 and TRBJ2-1, the complete variable domain reads DAMVIQNPRYQVTQFGKPVTLSCSQTLNHNVMYWYQQKSSQAPKLLFHYYDKDFNNEADTPDNFQSRRPNTSFCFLDIRSPGLGDTAMYLCATSRDSAKNEQLFGPGTRLTVL.

This clonotype has at least ten counts. The chain couples TRBV7-2 to TRBJ1-5; D call uncertain. V was cut by 1 base and J by 4 bases, with 8 bases left in between. CDR3 size: 14 residues. Per the germline V gene, CDR1 is SGHTA and CDR2 is FQGNSA. CDR3 DNA sequence: TGTGCCAGCAGCTTAGTCCGGGTTAATCAGCCCCAGCATTTT. Translated: CASSLVRVNQPQHF.

This clonotype was found many times. The rearrangement uses TRBV20-1 and TRBJ2-5; D unclear. The length of the CDR3 is 10 residues. From germline, CDR1 is DFQATT and CDR2 SNEGSKA (reference sequence). Trimming cost V 6 bases and J 3 bases, with 5 bases left between them. The CDR3 nucleotides read TGCAGTGCAGAAGAAGAGACCCAGTACTTC. Its translation is CSAEEETQYF.

This clonotype came up many times. J is TRBJ1-2 and V is TRBV5-1; D is ambiguous. The CDR3 extends over 15 amino acids. From germline, CDR1 is SGHRS and CDR2 YFSETQ. With 3 bases removed from V and 7 bases from J, the gap between germline ends came to 19 bases. In DNA, the CDR3 is TGCGCCAGCAGCTCCAAACCTGAGACATTTTTTGGCTACACCTTC. Its protein product is CASSSKPETFFGYTF.

In this sample, this clonotype turned up once. J is TRBJ1-2 and V is TRBV2; 11 bases are shared with TRBD1. Trimming took 10 bases from V and 6 from J; bases not matched to a gene: 10. The CDR3 extends over 14 amino acids. Germline V gene data show CDR1 as SNHLY and CDR2 as FYNNEI. The CDR3 spells CATTWGQGGNGYTF. CDR3 nucleotide sequence: TGTGCCACTACATGGGGACAGGGGGGGAATGGCTACACCTTC.

This clonotype showed up many times. The chain combines TRBV7-9 with TRBJ1-6; 10 nucleotides align to TRBD1. The CDR3 sequence is 15 residues long. Per the germline V gene, CDR1 is SEHNR and CDR2 is FQNEAQ (reference sequence). The junction had 6 bases not matched to a gene; V was cut back by 5 bases and J by 8 bases. In nucleotides, the CDR3 is TGTGCCAGCAGCCCCCGACAGGGGGCGGATTCACCCCTCCACTTT. Protein product: CASSPRQGADSPLHF.

This clonotype was detected many times. The chain carries TRBV19 and TRBJ2-7; TRBD1 is a possible D gene (6 bases). CDR1 is LNHDA, CDR2 SQIVND, per germline (reference sequence). Deletions cut 5 bases from V and 0 bases from J, with 14 bases between. The CDR3 is 15 amino acids. The CDR3: CASSRQTGSSYEQYF. The DNA for the CDR3 is TGTGCCAGTAGTCGGCAGACAGGCAGCTCCTACGAGCAGTACTTC.

A note on this clonotype: A much larger clonotype is one base distant, so this may be a read error. The CDR3 nucleotides are TGTGCCAGCAGTTGCACAGGAAAGACCTATAGCAATCAGCCCCAGCATTTT. It translates to CASSCTGKTYSNQPQHF. The chain joins TRBV12-3 or TRBV12-4 to TRBJ1-5, with TRBD1 as a possible D gene (5 bases). V gave up 4 bases and J gave up 0 bases, with 16 bases separating them. The length of the CDR3 is 17 residues.

The rearrangement links TRBV6-5 to TRBJ1-5; D unresolved. Germline V gene data show CDR1 as MNHEY and CDR2 as SVGAGI. The CDR3 extends over 16 amino acids. Trimming cost V 5 bases and J 6 bases, with 20 bases left between them. The CDR3 DNA follows: TGTGCCAGCAGTGTACGTAGGGAGTTAGGCGCTCAGCCCCAGCATTTT. It specifies CASSVRRELGAQPQHF.

This clonotype was recorded many times. V gene TRBV19 combines with J gene TRBJ2-5; 11 nucleotides line up with TRBD2. The CDR3 is made up of 17 amino acids. J was trimmed by 5 bases and V by 6 bases; bases with no gene match: 14. Germline values: CDR1 LNHDA, CDR2 SQIVND (reference sequence). In DNA form, the CDR3 reads TGTGCCAGTAGCACCGGGGCTAGCGGGGGGAAAGGGGAGACCCAGTACTTC. This codes for CASSTGASGGKGETQYF.